A selection of T cell receptor beta chains follows, all from one sample in a study of cytomegalovirus exposure and HLA in healthy donors. Only in-frame clones appear in the TCRdb table, and some are missing; sequencing was by immunoSEQ multiplex PCR. The sample includes 180,000 or so clones, 75% to 85% of them seen just once. The source material was PBMCs. Every receptor here comes from a woman in her fifties or sixties in good health and CMV-seropositive. Both conserved end residues are part of each CDR3. A D gene is named only where the DNA matches it firmly. Size tells how often a clone was seen (once, few, many) or the class of an expanded clone, and some rows leave it out.

V	D	J	size	DNA	CDR3
TRBV11-2	NA	TRBJ2-7	once	TGTGCCAGCAGCTCCCTTCGGAGACCTTACGAGCAGTACTTC	CASSSLRRPYEQYF
TRBV5-1	TRBD1	TRBJ1-2	NA	TGCGCCAGCAGTTACGACCCGGGACAGGGTATGGGCTACACCTTC	CASSYDPGQGMGYTF
TRBV6-4	TRBD2	TRBJ2-1	NA	TGTGCCAGCAGTGACTCGGCACTAGCGGGAGTACCGTACAATGAGCAGTTCTTC	CASSDSALAGVPYNEQFF
TRBV11-1	NA	TRBJ1-1	NA	TGTGCCAGCAGCTCCTCAGGGTCTATCACTGAAGCTTTCTTT	CASSSSGSITEAFF
TRBV6-5	TRBD1	TRBJ2-3	NA	TGTGCCAGCAGTTTGACACAGGGGGAGACAGATACGCAGTATTTT	CASSLTQGETDTQYF
TRBV7-2	TRBD2	TRBJ2-1	NA	TGTGCCAGCAGCTTAGGACTAGCGGGAGGTCACAATGAGCAGTTCTTC	CASSLGLAGGHNEQFF
TRBV5-1	TRBD1	TRBJ2-5	NA	TGCGCCAGCAGCCCCGGGACAGGGAAAGAGACCCAGTACTTC	CASSPGTGKETQYF
TRBV5-1	TRBD2	TRBJ2-1	few	TGCGCCAGCAGCTTCGGTAAAGTAGCGGGAGGGTACAATGAGCAGTTCTTC	CASSFGKVAGGYNEQFF
TRBV18	TRBD1	TRBJ1-2	NA	TGTGCCAGCTCACCGTGGGACAGGGAGCTCAATGGCTACACCTTC	CASSPWDRELNGYTF
TRBV9	TRBD2	TRBJ2-1	NA	TGTGCCAGCAGCGTCGGTTTCTGGACTAGCGGGAGTACATACAATGAGCAGTTCTTC	CASSVGFWTSGSTYNEQFF
TRBV7-9	NA	TRBJ2-1	NA	TGTGCCAGCAGCTTAGGGCCGGGAGAGGAGTTCTTC	CASSLGPGEEFF
TRBV5-1	TRBD2	TRBJ2-3	NA	TGCGCCAGCAGCTCGGGGAGGGGTGATACGCAGTATTTT	CASSSGRGDTQYF
TRBV29-1	NA	TRBJ1-1	NA	TGCAGCGTTGATGTCCTCACTGAAGCTTTCTTT	CSVDVLTEAFF
TRBV7-2	NA	TRBJ2-1	once	TGTGCCAGCAGCCCAGGGGCAGGGGATGAGCAGTTCTTC	CASSPGAGDEQFF
TRBV2	NA	TRBJ2-7	NA	TGTGCCAGCACAGCCCAGCTACAGGGCGAGCAGTACTTC	CASTAQLQGEQYF
TRBV5-1	TRBD1	TRBJ1-3	few	TGCGCCAGCAGCTTAGCCGGACCGGACAGGGGAAACACCATATATTTT	CASSLAGPDRGNTIYF
TRBV2	TRBD2	TRBJ2-3	NA	TGTGCCAGCAACGGCGGGAGAGGGTCAGATACGCAGTATTTT	CASNGGRGSDTQYF